This T cell receptor (beta chain) derives from a study of T cell repertoires in cytomegalovirus infection. The CDR3 is 16 amino acids. Trimming took 6 bases from V and 3 from J, leaving 22 bases between them. The germline V gene encodes CDR1 DFQATT and CDR2 SNEGSKA (reference sequence). TCRdb recomputed calls from the reads with MiXCR, one row per CDR3 protein. The sample has approximately 100,000 distinct CDR3 sequences; about a quarter are singletons. The sample taken for sequencing was CD8+ T cells from PBMCs. The V gene is TRBV20-1, the J gene TRBJ2-3; the D call may be TRBD1 or TRBD2 (5 bases each). The sequence was collected from a human donor in good health (CMV status not recorded). Some clones in this sample may be carry-over from other donors' samples. CDR3 region: CSALQKGRRSTDTQYF. The CDR3 region has the DNA TGCAGTGCCCTCCAAAAGGGGCGGAGGAGTACAGATACGCAGTATTTT.